Reported below is one T cell receptor (beta chain). No antigen is known for it. A clone one base away is much larger, so this may be a read error. This entry belongs to a study of naive and memory T cell subsets. Overall study findings and caveats: Especially in CD8 cells, naive repertoires contained a few larger clonotypes, possibly CD45RA-re-expressing memory cells. In CD4 and CD8 cells, diversity dropped from naive through EMRA. Each distinct alpha or beta sequence counts as one clonotype.

An equimolar mix of two oligonucleotides served as the beta constant-region primer for TRBC1 and TRBC2. Nested alpha and beta constant-region primers with the SP2 primer drove four PCR rounds on ligated cDNA. TCRdb re-called the UMI-ligation and nested PCR reads through MiXCR, storing one row per CDR3 protein. In the table there are more than 95,000 distinct CDR3 sequences, roughly 15% of which are singletons. This CDR3 contains 16 residues. Germline lookup yields CDR1 MNHEY and CDR2 SVGAGI. The material sequenced was naive CD8+ T cells from blood. The receptor comes from a human donor in good health. The chain is built from TRBV6-5 and TRBJ2-1; D ambiguous. The CDR3 DNA follows: TGTACCAGCCTTCGCCTGCCATGGAGCTCCTACAATGAGCAGTTCTTC. It specifies CTSLRLPWSSYNEQFF.